Presented here are 7 T cell receptor beta chains from one specimen sequenced in a study of cytomegalovirus exposure and HLA in healthy donors. Primers included in the PCR were 60 Vbeta and 13 Jbeta primers. Profiling relied on immunoSEQ multiplex PCR, and the TCRdb table lists in-frame clones only, not all of them. The profile shows about 110,000 clones, roughly 78% of them singletons. Material for sequencing was PBMCs. These receptors were taken from a woman in her twenties or thirties in good health and CMV-seronegative.

The chain joins TRBV29-1 to TRBJ2-5; maybe TRBD2 (5 bases). The CDR3 covers 11 residues. Germline V gene sequence: CDR1 SQVTM, CDR2 ANQGSEA. V dropped 2 bases and J dropped 4 bases, with 5 bases sitting between them. The CDR3 nucleotides read TGCAGCGTTGAAAGCGGAGAGACCCAGTACTTC. Translated, it gives CSVESGETQYF.

The V call is TRBV20-1, the J call TRBJ2-1; the D is unclear. The ends were cut back, 3 bases at V and 7 bases at J, with 4 bases in the middle. CDR1 is DFQATT, CDR2 SNEGSKA, per germline (reference sequence). CDR3 size: 10 residues. DNA for the CDR3: TGCAGTGCTAGCAGTAATGAGCAGTTCTTC. Amino acids: CSASSNEQFF.

There are a few counts of this clone. V gene TRBV30 combines with J gene TRBJ2-2; 15 positions match TRBD2. Germline CDR1 GTSNPN, CDR2 SVGIG (reference sequence). The CDR3 spans 20 residues. V shed 1 base and J 6 bases; nucleotides not matched to a gene: 15. The CDR3 reads CAWSDPQMHGLAGGAGELFF. In DNA, the CDR3 is TGTGCCTGGAGTGACCCACAGATGCACGGACTAGCGGGAGGGGCCGGGGAGCTGTTTTTT. Using reference TRBV30 and TRBJ2-2 for the parts outside the CDR3, the full variable domain is SQTIHQWPATLVQPVGSPLSLECTVEGTSNPNLYWYRQAAGRGLQLLFYSVGIGQISSEVPQNLSASRPQDRQFILSSKKLLLSDSGFYLCAWSDPQMHGLAGGAGELFFGEGSRLTVL.

V gene TRBV19 combines with J gene TRBJ1-4; unclear D gene. CDR1 and CDR2 from the germline V gene are LNHDA and SQIVND (reference sequence). The CDR3 has 13 residues. Trimming shortened V by 1 base and J by 8 bases, and 8 bases separated the two germline ends. The CDR3 DNA is TGTGCCAGTAGTATAGCCGCTGGCGAAAAACTGTTTTTT. Protein sequence: CASSIAAGEKLFF.

This clone was seen a handful of times. This chain joins TRBV7-6 and TRBJ2-1; D is unresolved. V was shortened by 0 bases and J by 6 bases, with 9 bases between the two germline ends. The CDR3 length is 14 residues. Germline V gives CDR1 SGHVS, CDR2 FNYEAQ. This chain's CDR3 is CASSLASKANEQFF. CDR3 bases: TGTGCCAGCAGCTTAGCGTCGAAAGCCAATGAGCAGTTCTTC.

This clone occurred a few times. This chain connects TRBV9 to TRBJ2-7, with 10 bases aligning to TRBD1. CDR3 length equals 17 residues. The V segment lost 0 bases and the J segment 3 bases; nucleotides outside the gene matches: 9. From germline, CDR1 is SGDLS and CDR2 YYNGEE. The CDR3 spells CASSVGIRDRGFYEQYF. As DNA, the CDR3 is TGTGCCAGCAGCGTAGGAATAAGGGACAGGGGCTTCTACGAGCAGTACTTC.

This clone was counted once. This chain joins TRBV6-4 and TRBJ2-1; a possible D gene is TRBD1 (5 bases). V was trimmed by 2 bases and J by 9 bases, leaving 11 bases between them. Germline-derived CDR1 and CDR2 are MRHNA and SNTAGT. The CDR3 is 13 residues long. The CDR3: CASSDGAMVEQFF. CDR3 DNA: TGTGCCAGCAGTGACGGGGCCATGGTTGAGCAGTTCTTC.